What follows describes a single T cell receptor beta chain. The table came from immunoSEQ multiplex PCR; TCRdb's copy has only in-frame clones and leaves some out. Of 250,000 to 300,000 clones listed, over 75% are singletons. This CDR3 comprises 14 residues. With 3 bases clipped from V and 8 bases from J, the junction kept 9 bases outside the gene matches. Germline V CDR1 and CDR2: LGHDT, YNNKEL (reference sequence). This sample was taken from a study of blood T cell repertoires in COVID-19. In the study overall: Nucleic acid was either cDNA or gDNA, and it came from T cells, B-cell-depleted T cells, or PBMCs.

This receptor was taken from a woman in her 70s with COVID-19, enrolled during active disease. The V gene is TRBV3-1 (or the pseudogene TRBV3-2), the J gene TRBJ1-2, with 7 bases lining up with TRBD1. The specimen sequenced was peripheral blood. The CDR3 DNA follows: TGTGCCAGCAGCCAGGGGACAGACGCTAGGGGCTACACCTTC. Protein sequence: CASSQGTDARGYTF.